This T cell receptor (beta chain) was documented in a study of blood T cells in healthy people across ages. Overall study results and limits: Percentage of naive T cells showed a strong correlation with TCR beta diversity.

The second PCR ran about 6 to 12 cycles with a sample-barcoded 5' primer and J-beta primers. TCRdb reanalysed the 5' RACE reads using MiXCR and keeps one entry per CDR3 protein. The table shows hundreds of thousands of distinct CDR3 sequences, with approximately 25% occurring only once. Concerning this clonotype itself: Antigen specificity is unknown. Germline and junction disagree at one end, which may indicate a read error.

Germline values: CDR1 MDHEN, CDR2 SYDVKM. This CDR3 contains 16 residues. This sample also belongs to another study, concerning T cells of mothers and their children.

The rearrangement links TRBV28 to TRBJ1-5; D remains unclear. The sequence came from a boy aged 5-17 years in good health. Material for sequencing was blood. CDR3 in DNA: TGTGCCAGCAGTTTAGGGGTCGGGATTAGCGATCAGCCCCAGCATTTT. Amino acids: CASSLGVGISDQPQHF.